A single TCR beta chain is shown here with its context. Method: immunoSEQ multiplex PCR; TCRdb's copy keeps in-frame clones and lacks some. The sample has 110,000 or so clones, 75% to 90% seen once. This sample stems from a study of T cell responses to AZD1222 COVID-19 vaccine. CDR1 and CDR2 (germline): SGHRS, YFSETQ. The CDR3 loop spans 14 amino acids. V was pared by 4 bases and J by 0 bases, with 8 bases between. The sequences come from peripheral blood, collected 28 days after the second AZD1222 dose. The chain links TRBV5-1 to TRBJ1-5; no reliable D call. The source of this sequence is an adult who received the AZD1222 COVID-19 vaccine. CDR3 nucleotides: TGCGCCAGCAGCACGGGAAATAGCAATCAGCCCCAGCATTTT. This gives the protein CASSTGNSNQPQHF. Based on the CDR3 plus reference TRBV5-1 and TRBJ1-5, the full variable domain is KAGVTQTPRYLIKTRGQQVTLSCSPISGHRSVSWYQQTPGQGLQFLFEYFSETQRNKGNFPGRFSGRQFSNSRSEMNVSTLELGDSALYLCASSTGNSNQPQHFGDGTRLSIL.